This is a list of T cell receptor beta chains from one sample in a study of blood T cells in healthy people across ages. TCRdb reprocessed the 5' RACE reads via MiXCR and lists one record per CDR3 protein. The table lists around 700,000 distinct CDR3 sequences, 25% of them singletons. The same sample was also used in a study of T cells of mothers and their children.

Sequencing was carried out using blood. Source of these receptors: a boy younger than 18 in good health. CDR3s include the opening cysteine and the closing phenylalanine or tryptophan. D genes are given only for firm matches. A clone size is listed for some rows: how often the clone was seen (once, few, many), or a class if it is expanded.

few	.	TRBV12-3/TRBV12-4	TRBJ2-7	14	TGTGCCAGCAGTTTAGGGGACCCTGCATACGAGCAGTACTTC	CASSLGDPAYEQYF
few	.	TRBV5-6	TRBJ2-3	15	TGTGCCAGCAGCTTAATTGGGGGGATCACAGATACGCAGTATTTT	CASSLIGGITDTQYF
.	.	TRBV11-2	TRBJ2-1	15	TGTGCCAGCAGCCAAGAAGGGTACGGTTACAATGAGCAGTTCTTC	CASSQEGYGYNEQFF
.	TRBD2	TRBV12-3/TRBV12-4	TRBJ2-5	15	TGTGCCAGCAGTTTAAATAGCGGGGGGTCCGAGACCCAGTACTTC	CASSLNSGGSETQYF
.	.	TRBV4-1	TRBJ2-7	14	TGCGCCAGCAGCCAAGAAGTGCAGGATCTCGAGCAGTACTTC	CASSQEVQDLEQYF
few	.	TRBV5-6	TRBJ2-5	16	TGTGCCTGCAGCTTGCGAGTCAGTACTACAGTGGAGACCCAGTACTTC	CACSLRVSTTVETQYF
.	.	TRBV7-8	TRBJ2-1	14	TGTGCCAGCAGCTTAGTACTCCCCGGGGATGAGCAGTTCTTC	CASSLVLPGDEQFF
few	TRBD2	TRBV20-1	TRBJ2-1	21	TGCAGTGCTAGCAAAGTAGCCGAGACTAGCGGGAGTTGGGAGCTTTACAATGAGCAGTTCTTC	CSASKVAETSGSWELYNEQFF
.	TRBD2	TRBV5-1	TRBJ2-7	14	TGCGCCAGCAGCTGGGACGGGGGGGGCTACGAGCAGTACTTC	CASSWDGGGYEQYF
few	.	TRBV4-3	TRBJ1-1	14	TGCGCCAGCAGCCAAGATTGGATGAACACTGAAGCTTTCTTT	CASSQDWMNTEAFF
.	.	TRBV6-5	TRBJ2-2	13	TGTGCCAGCCTGCAGGGGAGCACCGGGGAGCTGTTTTTT	CASLQGSTGELFF
few	.	TRBV15	TRBJ1-4	15	TGTGCCACCAGCAAAGCGGGGATAACTAATGAAAAACTGTTTTTT	CATSKAGITNEKLFF
few	.	TRBV7-8	TRBJ2-1	16	TGTGCCAGCAGCTTAGCCCGCTGGAGCTCCTACAATGAGCAGTTCTTC	CASSLARWSSYNEQFF
few	.	TRBV12-3/TRBV12-4	TRBJ2-5	13	TGTGCCAGCAGTCCCCCGGGATTAGAGACCCAGTACTTC	CASSPPGLETQYF
.	.	TRBV5-1	TRBJ2-4	12	TGCGCCAGCAGCTTGGAGGGAAACATTCAGTACTTC	CASSLEGNIQYF
.	TRBD2	TRBV20-1	TRBJ2-1	16	TGCAGTGTGACTAGCGAGGGGTTAACCTCCTACAATGAGCAGTTCTTC	CSVTSEGLTSYNEQFF
.	.	TRBV6-2/TRBV6-3	TRBJ1-2	13	TGTGCCAGCAGAAGCCCAGGGAACTGTGGCTACACCTTC	CASRSPGNCGYTF
.	TRBD2	TRBV28	TRBJ2-5	18	TGTGCCAGCAGTTCCCAACCGGGACTAGCGGGAGGGGGTGAGACCCAGTACTTC	CASSSQPGLAGGGETQYF
.	.	TRBV6-6	TRBJ2-4	14	TGTGCCAGCAGTTCTTACGTAGCCAAAAACATTCAGTACTTC	CASSSYVAKNIQYF
few	TRBD2	TRBV28	TRBJ2-7	13	TGTGCCAGCAGCGCGGGAGTGTTATACGAGCAGTACTTC	CASSAGVLYEQYF
.	.	TRBV12-3/TRBV12-4	TRBJ1-3	14	TGTGCCAGCAGTTTAGCGTGGTCTGGAAACACCATATATTTT	CASSLAWSGNTIYF
.	TRBD1	TRBV28	TRBJ1-1	14	TGTGCCAGCAGCTTGGGCAGGGGGCTAACTGAAGCTTTCTTT	CASSLGRGLTEAFF
.	.	TRBV12-3/TRBV12-4	TRBJ2-1	19	TGTGCCAGCAGTTTATTCTCCCGATGGGCACAGGGTACCCACAATGAGCAGTTCTTC	CASSLFSRWAQGTHNEQFF
.	TRBD2	TRBV7-9	TRBJ2-1	19	TGTGCCAGCAGCTTTTTCAGAGGCTGGCGGGAGGGCCTAGACAATGAGCAGTTCTTC	CASSFFRGWREGLDNEQFF
few	.	TRBV3-1	TRBJ2-5	16	TGCGCCAGCAGCCAAGTTTTGTCTAGGGGTGGGGAGACCCAGTACTTC	CASSQVLSRGGETQYF
.	TRBD1	TRBV7-2	TRBJ1-5	15	TGTGCCAGCAGCCCCCGGACAGGAACGGATCAGCCCCAGCATTTT	CASSPRTGTDQPQHF
many	TRBD2	TRBV7-3	TRBJ2-1	16	TGTGCCAGCAGCCAAGGTCCCACTAGCGACTACAATGAGCAGTTCTTC	CASSQGPTSDYNEQFF
.	.	TRBV10-1	TRBJ2-7	15	TGCGCCAGCAGTCCTCAGGACAGCGATGTCCACGAGCAGTACTTC	CASSPQDSDVHEQYF
.	TRBD2	TRBV6-1	TRBJ2-1	15	TGTGCCAGCAGACAGACTAGCGGGATCTACAATGAGCAGTTCTTC	CASRQTSGIYNEQFF
.	TRBD1	TRBV29-1	TRBJ2-7	13	TGCAGCGTGGGGGACAGGGCCTCCTACGAGCAGTACTTC	CSVGDRASYEQYF
.	TRBD2	TRBV20-1	TRBJ2-4	15	TGCAGTGCTTATAGCGGGAGGGCGGCCAAAAGCATTCAGTACTTC	CSAYSGRAAKSIQYF
few	.	TRBV12-3/TRBV12-4	TRBJ2-7	16	TGTGCCAGCAGTCACTCAGCCACCCCTAGTCTTGGGGAGCAGTACTTC	CASSHSATPSLGEQYF
few	.	TRBV10-3	TRBJ1-2	15	TGTGCCATCAGTGAGTCGGGTTTCATCGACAGCGGCTACACCTTC	CAISESGFIDSGYTF
few	.	TRBV3-1	TRBJ1-2	15	TGTGCCAGCAGCCAAGATTGGTCGGATAACTATGGCTACACCTTC	CASSQDWSDNYGYTF
.	.	TRBV5-6	TRBJ1-5	13	TGTGCCAGCAGCTCGCTGAGGGACCAGCCCCAGCATTTT	CASSSLRDQPQHF
.	.	TRBV19	TRBJ1-3	14	TGTGCCAGCCTGCGGGACAACTCTGGAAACACCATATATTTT	CASLRDNSGNTIYF
few	TRBD1	TRBV29-1	TRBJ1-1	16	TGCAGCGCAACCCCGGCACAGGGGAGGAGGGACACTGAAGCTTTCTTT	CSATPAQGRRDTEAFF
few	.	TRBV20-1	TRBJ1-4	15	TGCAGTGCTAGAGATTTTCGGACAGATAATGAAAAACTGTTTTTT	CSARDFRTDNEKLFF
.	.	TRBV12-5	TRBJ1-6	16	TGTGCTAGTGGCCACCCCTCGGACAGCTTTATTTCACCCCTCCACTTT	CASGHPSDSFISPLHF
few	.	TRBV29-1	TRBJ2-1	15	TGCAGCGTTCTTAAGTCGGGCAGCTCCTACAATGAGCAGTTCTTC	CSVLKSGSSYNEQFF
.	TRBD1	TRBV14	TRBJ2-5	14	TGTGCCAGCAGCCAATTGGACAGGGGGGAGACCCAGTACTTC	CASSQLDRGETQYF
few	TRBD1	TRBV5-4	TRBJ2-7	11	TGTGCCACCCGGGACAGCTACGAGCAGTACTTC	CATRDSYEQYF
many	.	TRBV5-1	TRBJ2-5	14	TGCGCCAGCAGCTTGGAGTGGCTACAAGAGACCCAGTACTTC	CASSLEWLQETQYF
.	TRBD1	TRBV7-2	TRBJ2-4	17	TGTGCCAGCAGCGCACCCCGGACAGGGGTAGGCAAAAACATTCAGTACTTC	CASSAPRTGVGKNIQYF
many	.	TRBV29-1	TRBJ2-1	12	TGCAGCGTTTTCAGGTCCGCTCATGAGCAGTTCTTC	CSVFRSAHEQFF
.	.	TRBV7-6	TRBJ2-7	14	TGTGCCAGCAGCTTAACGGACAGCACCTACGAGCAGTACTTC	CASSLTDSTYEQYF
.	TRBD2	TRBV3-1	TRBJ2-1	17	TGTGCCAACAGCCGCCGAAGGACTAGCGGGAGAATTAATGAGCAGTTCTTC	CANSRRRTSGRINEQFF
few	.	TRBV20-1	TRBJ1-1	13	TGCAGGGGGAAAGGACAGAGGGACACTGAAGCTTTCTTT	CRGKGQRDTEAFF